The TCR beta chain described here comes from a study of shared clonotypes between healthy human individuals. Study summary: Three plates were used per donor for CD4 naive, three for CD4 memory, two for CD8 naive and one for CD8 memory.

General study points: Genetic and exposure-history diversity was limited by the small donor number.

In the naive CD8 group, cells lacked CD45RO and were positively selected for CCR7, so terminally differentiated effector memory CD45RA+ cells were left out. Healthy HIV-negative adults without recent acute infections or vaccinations served as donors. The repertoire was sequenced with immunoSEQ multiplex PCR; TCRdb's copy has only in-frame clones and lacks some. The sample records hundreds of thousands of clones, around 93% being singletons. Remarks on this clone: The antigen is not known.

V was cut by 5 bases and J by 3 bases, with 20 bases left in between. This CDR3 comprises 17 residues. CDR1 is MNHEY and CDR2 is SMNVEV in the germline V gene (reference sequence). This clonotype was sampled from a man aged 25-40 years in good health. The V call is TRBV27, the J call TRBJ1-5, with TRBD1 as a possible D gene (6 bases). Sequencing used naive CD8+ T cells sorted from blood. CDR3 amino acids: CASSPQTGSVINQPQHF. Written as DNA, the CDR3 is TGTGCCAGCAGTCCCCAGACAGGCTCAGTCATCAATCAGCCCCAGCATTTT.